The next 28 T cell receptor beta chains were all read from a single sample in a study of response to subunit inactivated influenza vaccine. One entry per CDR3 protein results from TCRdb running MiXCR on the RT-PCR reads. This sample yields around 650,000 distinct CDR3 sequences, of which 15% to 19% are seen a single time; roughly 10% belongs to the top ten. The sequenced sample was PBMCs from blood, obtained 11 to 12 days after vaccination. The receptors derive from a man aged 50 to 60 who received an inactivated influenza vaccine.

This clonotype was seen more than once but under ten times. The chain links TRBV6-1 to TRBJ1-4, with D uncertain. V lost 6 bases to trimming and J lost 7 bases, with 15 bases between them. Germline values: CDR1 MNHNS, CDR2 SASEGT. This CDR3 comprises 14 residues. The CDR3 sequence is CASRISAGGEKLFF. The DNA of the CDR3 is TGTGCCAGCAGAATATCGGCCGGAGGTGAAAAACTGTTTTTT.

This chain joins TRBV4-2 and TRBJ2-5, with D maybe TRBD2 (6 bases). The V end was cut by 6 bases, the J end by 7 bases, with 15 bases between. The CDR3 spans 13 residues. Germline lookup yields CDR1 LGHNA and CDR2 YNFKEQ. In DNA, the CDR3 is TGTGCCAGCAGGGGAACGGGGACTCCGACCCAGTACTTC. It is translated as CASRGTGTPTQYF.

V and J are TRBV12-3 or TRBV12-4 and TRBJ2-1, with D unclear. The CDR3 has 17 residues. V lost 1 base and J lost 2, with 15 bases in between. The CDR3 is CASSLGGYTLTYNEQFF. The CDR3 nucleotides are TGTGCCAGCAGTTTAGGGGGATACACTCTAACCTACAATGAGCAGTTCTTC.

The chain recombines TRBV20-1 with TRBJ2-3; no reliable D call. Germline-derived CDR1 and CDR2 are DFQATT and SNEGSKA (reference sequence). This CDR3 contains 16 residues. The V end was cut by 0 bases, the J end by 6 bases, with 19 bases between. CDR3 residues: CSARDLARNLRDTQYF. The CDR3 bases are TGCAGTGCTAGAGATTTGGCCCGAAACCTCCGGGATACGCAGTATTTT.

This clonotype appeared a few times. This rearrangement joins TRBV28 to TRBJ2-7; possibly TRBD1 for D (6 bases). Trimming removed 5 bases from V and 2 bases from J, with 13 bases in between. Germline V gene data show CDR1 as MDHEN and CDR2 as SYDVKM. This CDR3 spans 14 amino acids. In nucleotides, the CDR3 is TGTGCCAGCAGTCCACAGGGAAGCACCTACGAGCAGTACTTC. Amino acids: CASSPQGSTYEQYF.

The chain recombines TRBV20-1 with TRBJ2-7, with D unclear. There are 10 residues in the CDR3. Germline V lookup: CDR1 DFQATT, CDR2 SNEGSKA (reference sequence). V lost 5 bases and J 5 bases, leaving 7 bases between the germline ends. The CDR3, as DNA: TGCAGTGCTCCGGACGACGAGCAGTACTTC. It encodes CSAPDDEQYF.

The rearrangement links TRBV7-8 to TRBJ1-1, with D uncertain. This CDR3 contains 17 residues. Germline V gene data show CDR1 as SGHVS and CDR2 as FQNEAQ. Trimming removed 0 bases at V and 5 bases at J, with 19 bases between. The CDR3 here is CASSLARPWGQWTEAFF. The CDR3, as DNA: TGTGCCAGCAGCTTAGCTCGTCCCTGGGGTCAATGGACTGAAGCTTTCTTT.

The chain uses TRBV5-1 and TRBJ1-4; D is undetermined. V lost 5 bases and J 7 bases, leaving 15 bases between the germline ends. This CDR3 has 14 residues. Germline V lookup: CDR1 SGHRS, CDR2 YFSETQ. The CDR3, as DNA: TGCGCCAGCAGGCCAAGTACGGATAGTGAAAAACTGTTTTTT. Translating gives CASRPSTDSEKLFF.

This clonotype was observed a handful of times. The chain has TRBV11-2 and TRBJ2-1; D remains ambiguous. V was pared by 2 bases and J by 0 bases, with 5 bases between. The CDR3 is 14 residues long. CDR1 SGHAT and CDR2 FQNNGV come from the germline V gene. The CDR3 protein is CASSLISSYNEQFF. For the CDR3, the DNA is TGTGCCAGCAGCTTAATAAGCTCCTACAATGAGCAGTTCTTC. The full variable domain, completed using reference TRBV11-2 and TRBJ2-1, is EAGVAQSPRYKIIEKRQSVAFWCNPISGHATLYWYQQILGQGPKLLIQFQNNGVVDDSQLPKDRFSAERLKGVDSTLKIQPAKLEDSAVYLCASSLISSYNEQFFGPGTRLTVL.

This clonotype was seen repeatedly, ten times or more. The chain carries TRBV12-3 or TRBV12-4 and TRBJ2-1; 13 bases are a match to TRBD2. Trimming at V came to 4 bases and at J to 10 bases, leaving 7 bases not matched to a gene. This CDR3 spans 15 amino acids. The CDR3 reads CASSSGLAGAGEQFF. The CDR3 DNA is TGTGCCAGCAGTTCCGGACTAGCGGGGGCCGGGGAGCAGTTCTTC.

DNA of the CDR3: TGTGCCAGCAGTGGGGGACAGCATAGCAATCAGCCCCAGCATTTT. As protein: CASSGGQHSNQPQHF. The chain links TRBV12-3 or TRBV12-4 to TRBJ1-5, with TRBD1 matching 7 bases. The CDR3 extends over 15 amino acids. With V trimmed by 5 bases and J by 0 bases, 4 bases remained unmatched.

This clonotype was detected only a few times. This chain links TRBV3-1 with TRBJ2-7; D call uncertain. Germline-derived CDR1 and CDR2 are LGHDT and YNNKEL (reference sequence). V was shortened by 0 bases and J by 7 bases, with 10 bases between the two germline ends. This CDR3 has 13 amino acids. The CDR3: CASSQDLGLEQYF. The CDR3 DNA follows: TGTGCCAGCAGCCAAGATTTGGGGTTGGAGCAGTACTTC.

This rearrangement joins TRBV10-3 to TRBJ2-1, with TRBD1 matching 8 bases. CDR1 and CDR2 (germline): ENHRY, SYGVKD. V shed 6 bases, J shed 5 bases, and the junction held 9 bases outside the gene matches. The CDR3 runs 15 residues. CDR3 nucleotides: TGTGCCATCAGGCAGGGGGCCGGCACACACAATGAGCAGTTCTTC. This codes for CAIRQGAGTHNEQFF.

This clonotype was seen many times. The chain links TRBV4-1 to TRBJ1-2; D not certain. This CDR3 spans 16 amino acids. CDR1 and CDR2 (germline): MGHRA, YSYEKL. The germline V and J ends were trimmed by 4 bases and 4 bases, with 19 bases remaining between them. The CDR3 spells CASSPSSNKGTYGYTF. Here the CDR3 DNA reads TGCGCCAGCAGCCCTTCATCGAACAAGGGTACCTATGGCTACACCTTC.

This clonotype was counted a single time. The chain combines TRBV7-2 with TRBJ1-1; D is uncertain. The CDR3 runs 14 residues. V lost 8 bases to trimming and J lost 5 bases, with 18 bases between them. Germline V gives CDR1 SGHTA, CDR2 FQGNSA. The CDR3 DNA sequence: TGTGCCAGCTTCCCCACTTCTCCGGGGACTGAAGCTTTCTTT. Translation: CASFPTSPGTEAFF.

This clonotype was recorded a few times. The DNA for the CDR3 is TGTGCCAGCAGCTTCTTCAGGGGTGGTGCCTATAATTCACCCCTCCACTTT. This codes for CASSFFRGGAYNSPLHF. The V gene is TRBV5-6, the J gene TRBJ1-6; tentatively, D is TRBD1 (6 bases). CDR1 is SGHDT, CDR2 YYEEEE, per germline. V lost 2 bases, J lost 2 bases, and 14 bases lay in between. The CDR3 runs 17 residues.

This clonotype was observed a few times. The gene calls are TRBV27 and TRBJ2-7, with 7 positions matching TRBD1. The trim removed 0 bases at V and 0 bases at J, leaving 8 bases unmatched. From germline, CDR1 is MNHEY and CDR2 SMNVEV (reference sequence). The CDR3 loop spans 17 amino acids. As DNA, the CDR3 is TGTGCCAGCAGTTTATCGCCTCCGGGACAGTCCTCCTACGAGCAGTACTTC. Translated, it gives CASSLSPPGQSSYEQYF.

The J gene is TRBJ2-7, the V gene TRBV7-6; possibly TRBD1 or TRBD2 for D (5 bases each). This CDR3 region has 16 residues. Between the trimmed V and J ends, which lost 5 bases and 0 bases, there was a span of 17 bases. The germline gives CDR1 SGHVS, CDR2 FNYEAQ. CDR3 loop: CASSPTSGTDSYEQYF. In DNA, the CDR3 is TGTGCCAGCAGCCCCACTTCCGGGACGGACTCCTACGAGCAGTACTTC.

This chain uses TRBV7-2 with TRBJ1-4, with D uncertain. Germline assignment: CDR1 SGHTA and CDR2 FQGNSA. This CDR3 is built from 13 residues. Trimming took off 4 bases at V and 8 bases at J, with 11 bases between the two ends. CDR3 nucleotides: TGTGCCAGCAGCTCCCTTGTTCAAGAAAAACTGTTTTTT. It yields the protein CASSSLVQEKLFF. Variable domain in full (rest from reference TRBV7-2 and TRBJ1-4): GAGVSQSPSNKVTEKGKDVELRCDPISGHTALYWYRQSLGQGLEFLIYFQGNSAPDKSGLPSDRFSAERTGGSVSTLTIQRTQQEDSAVYLCASSSLVQEKLFFGSGTQLSVL.

J is TRBJ1-5 and V is TRBV5-5; 8 nucleotides agree with TRBD1. Germline CDR1 and CDR2: SGHKS and YYEKEE (reference sequence). Losses at the gene ends were 0 bases for V and 5 bases for J; bases not matched to a gene: 4. The CDR3 runs 15 residues. The CDR3 region is CASSLGRTGYQPQHF. CDR3 nucleotides: TGTGCCAGCAGCTTGGGTCGGACAGGGTATCAGCCCCAGCATTTT.

This clonotype was counted only a few times. This chain links TRBV29-1 with TRBJ2-1, with 14 bases lining up with TRBD2. Germline CDR1 reads SQVTM; CDR2 reads ANQGSEA. The CDR3 has 16 amino acids. With V trimmed by 2 bases and J by 8 bases, 8 bases remained unmatched. The CDR3 DNA sequence: TGCAGCGTTGAAACGGGGACTAGCGGGAGTTCTGATGAGCAGTTCTTC. This translates into CSVETGTSGSSDEQFF.

The gene calls are TRBV20-1 and TRBJ2-3; D remains unclear. V lost 2 bases, J lost 1 base, and 7 bases lay in between. This CDR3 spans 13 amino acids. CDR1 and CDR2 from the germline V gene are DFQATT and SNEGSKA (reference sequence). This CDR3 reads CSARLWGTDTQYF. The CDR3 coding sequence is TGCAGTGCTAGATTGTGGGGCACAGATACGCAGTATTTT.

The gene calls are TRBV5-5 and TRBJ2-5; no reliable D call. Trimming pared 6 bases from V and 5 bases from J, leaving 17 bases between. Germline V gene sequence: CDR1 SGHKS, CDR2 YYEKEE (reference sequence). The CDR3 is made up of 14 amino acids. The DNA for the CDR3 is TGTGCCAGCATGCCCCTTCCCCAGAGTGAGACCCAGTACTTC. This sequence encodes CASMPLPQSETQYF. Drawing the rest from reference TRBV5-5 and TRBJ2-5, the complete variable domain is DAGVTQSPTHLIKTRGQQVTLRCSPISGHKSVSWYQQVLGQGPQFIFQYYEKEERGRGNFPDRFSARQFPNYSSELNVNALLLGDSALYLCASMPLPQSETQYFGPGTRLLVL.

This clonotype has more than one count but fewer than ten. The chain has TRBV11-2 and TRBJ1-6, with 9 bases matching TRBD1. Germline V gives CDR1 SGHAT, CDR2 FQNNGV. This CDR3 has 16 amino acids. Trimming removed 6 bases from V and 6 bases from J; junction bases left unmatched: 9. The CDR3 DNA reads as TGTGCCAGCAGACACTCACAGGGGGCGTTTAATTCACCCCTCCACTTT. Amino acid sequence: CASRHSQGAFNSPLHF.

The genes are TRBV5-6 and TRBJ2-2, with D unclear. Looked up from germline, CDR1 is SGHDT and CDR2 is YYEEEE. CDR3 length: 15 amino acids. V was cut by 0 bases and J by 0 bases, with 6 bases left in between. The CDR3 nucleotides read TGTGCCAGCAGCTTGGCTCCAACGAACACCGGGGAGCTGTTTTTT. Amino acid sequence: CASSLAPTNTGELFF.

Only a few counts were recorded for this clonotype. The chain links TRBV4-1 to TRBJ2-7; TRBD1 matches 8 bases. V dropped 3 bases and J dropped 4; count of bases not matched to a gene: 5. The germline gives CDR1 MGHRA, CDR2 YSYEKL. This CDR3 region has 14 residues. The CDR3, as DNA: TGCGCCAGCAGCCATCCGGGACAGGAGTACGAGCAGTACTTC. It yields the protein CASSHPGQEYEQYF.

This clonotype appeared a few times. This sequence joins TRBV18 and TRBJ1-1, with 9 positions matching TRBD1. V lost 3 bases and J lost 3; bases outside the gene matches: 2. The V gene's germline CDR1 is KGHSH and CDR2 LQKENI. The CDR3 is 14 residues long. CDR3 coding DNA: TGTGCCAGCTCACCCCGGACAGGGGACACTGAAGCTTTCTTT. Its translation is CASSPRTGDTEAFF. The full variable domain, completed using reference TRBV18 and TRBJ1-1, is NAGVMQNPRHLVRRRGQEARLRCSPMKGHSHVYWYRQLPEEGLKFMVYLQKENIIDESGMPKERFSAEFPKEGPSILRIQQVVRGDSAAYFCASSPRTGDTEAFFGQGTRLTVV.

In its sample, this clonotype was seen many times. This rearrangement joins TRBV12-3 or TRBV12-4 to TRBJ2-7; no firm D call. The CDR3 has 12 residues. The ends were cut back, 6 bases at V and 0 bases at J, with 6 bases in the middle. The CDR3 loop reads CASSPGSYEQYF. The CDR3 DNA is TGTGCCAGCAGCCCCGGCTCCTACGAGCAGTACTTC.